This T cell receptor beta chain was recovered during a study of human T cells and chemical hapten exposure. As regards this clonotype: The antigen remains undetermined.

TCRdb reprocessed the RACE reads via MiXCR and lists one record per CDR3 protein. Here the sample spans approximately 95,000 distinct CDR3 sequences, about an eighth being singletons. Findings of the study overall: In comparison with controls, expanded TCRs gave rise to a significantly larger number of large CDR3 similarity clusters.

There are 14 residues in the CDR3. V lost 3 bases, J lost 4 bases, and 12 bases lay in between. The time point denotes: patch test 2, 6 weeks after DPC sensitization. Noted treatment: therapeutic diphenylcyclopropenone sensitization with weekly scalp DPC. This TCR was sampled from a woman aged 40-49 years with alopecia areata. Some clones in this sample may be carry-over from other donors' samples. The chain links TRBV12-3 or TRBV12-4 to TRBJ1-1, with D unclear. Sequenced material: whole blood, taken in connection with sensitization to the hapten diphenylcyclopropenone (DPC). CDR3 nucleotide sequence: TGTGCCAGCAGTTTGAGGGTTCTGAGCACTGAAGCTTTCTTT. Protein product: CASSLRVLSTEAFF.